What follows are 27 T cell receptor beta chains derived from one specimen sequenced in a study of cytomegalovirus exposure and HLA in healthy donors. Amplification used 60 Vbeta primers and 13 Jbeta primers. Measured with immunoSEQ multiplex PCR; TCRdb has only the in-frame clones, and not every one. The repertoire holds 100,000 to 150,000 clones, with roughly 15% as singletons. The sequenced sample was PBMCs. The receptors stem from a female donor in good health and CMV-seropositive.

This clone was observed a few times. The chain couples TRBV6-6 to TRBJ2-7; 7 bases fit TRBD2. CDR3 size: 14 residues. Trimming took 2 bases from V and 3 from J; bases not matched to a gene: 4. Per the germline V gene, CDR1 is MNHNY and CDR2 is SVGAGI (reference sequence). Here the CDR3 DNA reads TGTGCCAGCAGTTACGGGCTAGCGGTCTACGAGCAGTACTTC. This translates into CASSYGLAVYEQYF.

V and J are TRBV4-3 and TRBJ2-2; possible D gene TRBD1, 5 bases. Trimming took 2 bases from V and 6 from J, leaving 7 bases between them. CDR1 is LGHNA, CDR2 YSLEER, per germline. This CDR3 comprises 13 residues. The CDR3 DNA follows: TGCGCCAGCAGCCAAATCAGGGCCGGGGAGCTGTTTTTT. Residues: CASSQIRAGELFF.

The V call is TRBV19, the J call TRBJ2-7; D is perhaps TRBD2 (6 bases). V shed 3 bases and J shed 5 bases, with 11 bases lying between them. The CDR3 contains 13 residues. Germline V CDR1 and CDR2: LNHDA, SQIVND (reference sequence). The CDR3 region is CASSISGRNEQYF. In nucleotides, the CDR3 is TGTGCCAGTAGTATCTCGGGGAGGAACGAGCAGTACTTC.

A few counts support this clone. The chain employs TRBV5-1 and TRBJ2-2, with D possibly being TRBD1 (6 bases). This CDR3 is 15 amino acids long. The germline CDR1 and CDR2 sequences are SGHRS and YFSETQ. Trimming took 0 bases from V and 1 from J, leaving 7 bases between them. The CDR3 sequence is CASSLGDKNTGELFF. In DNA form, the CDR3 reads TGCGCCAGCAGCTTGGGGGACAAGAACACCGGGGAGCTGTTTTTT.

The chain carries TRBV27 and TRBJ1-5; possibly TRBD1 for D (6 bases). In germline, CDR1 is MNHEY, CDR2 SMNVEV (reference sequence). V lost 4 bases to trimming and J lost 7 bases, with 14 bases between them. The CDR3 length is 14 residues. CDR3 sequence reads: CASSYRDKGQPQHF. CDR3 nucleotide sequence: TGTGCCAGCAGTTACAGGGATAAGGGACAGCCCCAGCATTTT.

The V and J genes are TRBV5-1 and TRBJ1-3, with 7 bases that match TRBD1. This CDR3 has 16 residues. V was clipped by 1 base and J by 0 bases; unmatched bases: 4. The germline CDR1 and CDR2 sequences are SGHRS and YFSETQ. The CDR3 protein is CASSLLGTDSGNTIYF. The CDR3 DNA reads as TGCGCCAGCAGCTTGCTGGGGACAGACTCTGGAAACACCATATATTTT.

In its sample, this clone was seen a few times. DNA of the CDR3: TGTGCCTGGAGTGTAGCTTTCAATGAGCAGTTCTTC. It translates to CAWSVAFNEQFF. The genes are TRBV30 and TRBJ2-1, with D hard to call. CDR3 length equals 12 residues. V dropped 0 bases and J dropped 6 bases, with 6 bases sitting between them. Germline V lookup: CDR1 GTSNPN, CDR2 SVGIG (reference sequence).

This clone was detected many times. The V call is TRBV5-8, the J call TRBJ2-2; 7 nucleotides line up with TRBD1. The CDR3 extends over 15 amino acids. With 3 bases clipped from V and 1 base from J, the junction kept 3 bases outside the gene matches. Germline assignment: CDR1 SGHTS and CDR2 YDEGEE. CDR3 sequence: CASSWGTVNTGELFF. The CDR3 region has the DNA TGTGCCAGCAGCTGGGGGACAGTGAACACCGGGGAGCTGTTTTTT.

This clone was observed a few times. The chain links TRBV6-5 to TRBJ2-3; 9 positions match TRBD2. V trimming: 0 bases; J trimming: 8 bases; junction bases outside the gene matches: 9. The CDR3 extends over 16 amino acids. Germline CDR1 MNHEY, CDR2 SVGAGI. This CDR3 is CASSYSGAGGSGTQYF. CDR3 nucleotides: TGTGCCAGCAGTTACTCGGGCGCGGGGGGGTCTGGTACGCAGTATTTT.

The chain carries TRBV2 and TRBJ1-1; 7 nucleotides match TRBD1. With 0 bases clipped from V and 11 bases from J, the junction kept 9 bases outside the gene matches. This CDR3 is built from 14 residues. Germline values: CDR1 SNHLY, CDR2 FYNNEI. The CDR3: CASSEAGGVWDAFF. Here the CDR3 DNA reads TGTGCCAGCAGTGAAGCAGGGGGCGTTTGGGATGCTTTCTTT.

The chain joins TRBV29-1 to TRBJ2-3, with D tentatively TRBD2 (6 bases). Trimming cost V 4 bases and J 1 base, with 15 bases left between them. The germline V gene has CDR1 SQVTM and CDR2 ANQGSEA. The length of the CDR3 is 15 residues. CDR3 nucleotides: TGCAGCGTTGCGTCCTTTTCTAGCGGCACAGATACGCAGTATTTT. It yields the protein CSVASFSSGTDTQYF.

In this sample, this clone turned up a few times. V and J are TRBV6-5 and TRBJ1-2; tentative D call: TRBD1 (5 bases). The CDR3 sequence is 13 residues long. Germline CDR1 is MNHEY and CDR2 is SVGAGI. V gave up 7 bases and J gave up 8 bases, with 17 bases separating them. CDR3 loop: CASTQAGHQGYTF. The CDR3 DNA follows: TGTGCCAGCACCCAGGCCGGACATCAGGGCTACACCTTC.

A few counts support this clone. This rearrangement joins TRBV29-1 to TRBJ2-1; D may be TRBD2 (6 bases). The CDR3 length is 15 residues. Trimming stripped 1 base from V and 2 bases from J, with 12 bases between. Germline CDR1 reads SQVTM; CDR2 reads ANQGSEA. CDR3 sequence (DNA): TGCAGCGTTGAAGGGGCTAGCGTAACCTACAATGAGCAGTTCTTC. Its translation is CSVEGASVTYNEQFF.

This clone was counted a few times. The V and J genes are TRBV29-1 and TRBJ1-1; the D is unclear. The ends were cut back, 4 bases at V and 2 bases at J, with 11 bases in the middle. Germline assignment: CDR1 SQVTM and CDR2 ANQGSEA. The CDR3 covers 13 residues. The CDR3 nucleotides are TGCAGCGTTGCAGGAGGTACCAACACTGAAGCTTTCTTT. This encodes CSVAGGTNTEAFF.

The rearrangement links TRBV2 to TRBJ1-3; TRBD1 might be the D (6 bases). This CDR3 spans 16 amino acids. V was pared by 5 bases and J by 2 bases, with 16 bases between. Per germline, CDR1 SNHLY and CDR2 FYNNEI. CDR3 residues: CASSLPGHRPGNTIYF. CDR3 sequence (DNA): TGTGCCAGCAGTTTACCGGGACACCGACCTGGAAACACCATATATTTT.

This clone occurred a few times. The chain combines TRBV23-1 with TRBJ1-2, with D possibly being TRBD1 (6 bases). TRBV23-1 belongs to the ORF category, with a function that is uncertain. V lost 0 bases and J 4 bases, leaving 9 bases between the germline ends. This CDR3 has 14 residues. The DNA of the CDR3 is TGCGCCAGCAGTCAATCGGACAGTTTCTATGGCTACACCTTC. Translating gives CASSQSDSFYGYTF.

A few counts support this clone. This chain links TRBV19 with TRBJ2-5; no definite D call. The CDR3 has 13 residues. The germline V gene has CDR1 LNHDA and CDR2 SQIVND (reference sequence). Between the trimmed V and J ends, which lost 1 base and 7 bases, there was a span of 10 bases. CDR3 amino acids: CASSIGTRGTQYF. The DNA for the CDR3 is TGTGCCAGTAGTATAGGCACTCGAGGGACCCAGTACTTC.

This chain joins TRBV4-3 and TRBJ1-6; 11 nucleotides line up with TRBD1. CDR1 is LGHNA and CDR2 is YSLEER in the germline V gene. The CDR3 runs 15 residues. Losses at the gene ends were 0 bases for V and 10 bases for J; bases not matched to a gene: 2. The CDR3 sequence: CASSQDRTGGSPLHF. CDR3 nucleotides: TGCGCCAGCAGCCAAGATCGGACAGGGGGCTCACCCCTCCACTTT.

This clone was observed a handful of times. The chain is built from TRBV5-6 and TRBJ1-5; no clear D gene. Germline CDR1 is SGHDT and CDR2 is YYEEEE. Trimming cost V 4 bases and J 2 bases, with 10 bases left between them. The CDR3 has 14 amino acids. The CDR3: CASSLGGRNQPQHF. The CDR3 DNA sequence: TGTGCCAGCAGCCTCGGTGGTCGCAATCAGCCCCAGCATTTT.

This clone was counted between two and nine times. This chain uses TRBV30 with TRBJ2-7; D perhaps matches TRBD2 (6 bases). This CDR3 is 12 amino acids long. Germline CDR1 GTSNPN, CDR2 SVGIG (reference sequence). V lost 4 bases and J 2 bases, leaving 9 bases between the germline ends. The CDR3 sequence is CAWNRGTYEQYF. As DNA, the CDR3 is TGTGCCTGGAATCGGGGGACCTACGAGCAGTACTTC. Looking up the rest from reference TRBV30 and TRBJ2-7 gives the full variable domain: SQTIHQWPATLVQPVGSPLSLECTVEGTSNPNLYWYRQAAGRGLQLLFYSVGIGQISSEVPQNLSASRPQDRQFILSSKKLLLSDSGFYLCAWNRGTYEQYFGPGTRLTVT.

This clone was seen a few times. V is TRBV19 and J is TRBJ2-5, with unresolved D. Germline V gene data show CDR1 as LNHDA and CDR2 as SQIVND (reference sequence). Trimming took 4 bases from V and 4 from J, leaving 7 bases between them. The CDR3 contains 12 residues. Here the CDR3 reads CASSNERETQYF. CDR3 nucleotide sequence: TGTGCCAGTAGTAATGAGAGAGAGACCCAGTACTTC.

This clone was counted between two and nine times. This chain joins TRBV29-1 and TRBJ1-1, with 9 bases identical to TRBD1. Trimming at V came to 4 bases and at J to 0 bases, leaving 9 bases not matched to a gene. Germline CDR1 reads SQVTM; CDR2 reads ANQGSEA. The CDR3 is 16 residues long. The CDR3 DNA reads as TGCAGCGTTGTAAGGACAGGGGTGCGCGTGAACACTGAAGCTTTCTTT. Amino acid sequence: CSVVRTGVRVNTEAFF.

V gene TRBV4-2 combines with J gene TRBJ2-3; 8 bases map to TRBD2. This CDR3 is built from 17 residues. V trimming: 0 bases; J trimming: 4 bases; junction bases outside the gene matches: 9. Germline V lookup: CDR1 LGHNA, CDR2 YNFKEQ. The CDR3 bases are TGTGCCAGCAGCCAAGACCTGGCGGGAGGCGGGCCAGATACGCAGTATTTT. Translated, it gives CASSQDLAGGGPDTQYF.

This clone was detected only a few times. One end of the junction is discordant with germline, which a read error may explain. The J gene is TRBJ2-7, the V gene TRBV27; 8 positions agree with TRBD1. CDR3 size: 15 residues. Germline V gene lookup returns CDR1 MNHEY and CDR2 SMNVEV (reference sequence). CDR3 amino acids: CASRFKDRESYEQYF. The CDR3 bases are TGTGCCAGCCGTTTTAAGGACAGGGAGTCCTACGAGCAGTACTTC.

The rearrangement uses TRBV2 and TRBJ1-4; D gene uncertain. Between the trimmed V and J ends, which lost 2 bases and 1 base, there was a span of 5 bases. The CDR3 runs 14 residues. Germline CDR1 and CDR2: SNHLY and FYNNEI. The CDR3 DNA follows: TGTGCCAGCAGTGAACTTAGAACTAATGAAAAACTGTTTTTT. Translation gives CASSELRTNEKLFF.

The J gene is TRBJ2-2, the V gene TRBV2, with D possibly TRBD1 on 5 matching bases. Germline loops: CDR1 SNHLY, CDR2 FYNNEI. Trimming pared 4 bases from V and 6 bases from J, leaving 12 bases between. The CDR3 totals 14 residues. DNA of the CDR3: TGTGCCAGCAGTGGAACAGGAGTTTCCGGGGAGCTGTTTTTT. It translates to CASSGTGVSGELFF.

The chain is built from TRBV10-1 and TRBJ1-2, with D perhaps matching TRBD1 (5 bases). CDR3 length: 13 amino acids. Trimming shortened V by 11 bases and J by 2 bases, and 15 bases separated the two germline ends. CDR1 is WNHNN, CDR2 SYGVQD, per germline (reference sequence). CDR3 DNA: TGCGCCTCTTCGCCAGGGCGGAACTATGGCTACACCTTC. Amino acid sequence: CASSPGRNYGYTF.